This TCR beta chain was obtained from a study of cytomegalovirus exposure and HLA in healthy donors (TCRdb year 2017). Looking at the study overall: According to an earlier analysis of a few hundred of the donors, about 179 million T cells yielded 100 million or so unique TCR beta sequences and around 280 Gb of sequence data. About 300 gigabases of sequencing data and around 85 million unique TCR sequences made up an early release that covered over 550 HLA-typed donors. Of the roughly 400 genotyped donors, approximately 83% fell in the genetic ancestry cluster associated with self-reported Caucasian donors. The study aimed to test whether signatures of past pathogen exposure could be identified by cataloging public T cell receptors. Using immunosequencing, the study profiled T cell repertoires from fewer than 850 subjects and related those repertoires to cytomegalovirus serostatus. In addition to the first cohort of roughly 670 subjects, a separate validation cohort of approximately 130 different subjects was used. High-throughput TCR immunosequencing, statistical association of individual TCRs with disease status, and machine learning were combined to predict cytomegalovirus infection status. A later analysis re-examined previously published TCR beta repertoires from over 500 donors and added high-resolution HLA genotyping to investigate patterns of TCR occurrence. The later analysis used no new phenotypic data to find candidate immune exposures, relying instead on TCR beta sequences and their occurrence across donors. In an earlier analysis of a few hundred of the donors, high-throughput TCR beta sequencing was used to judge whether each TCR beta V gene segment behaved as functional or pseudogenic. Donor age, sex, ethnicity and CMV serostatus were collected together with the repertoire data. A later genetic analysis used genome-wide SNP genotypes for about 60% of the roughly 700 donors, treating that subset as a discovery cohort. All discovery cohort repertoires had been generated on a single sequencing platform. Both class I and class II loci were covered by HLA typing, at four-digit resolution. Typing coverage differed by locus: A, B, C, DRB1 and DQB1 were typed in about 620-640 donors, DQA1 in 522, DPA1 in around 600, and DPB1 in around 440. Four to six DR-DQ haplotypes were handled as single units for association and clustering, since linkage in the cohort was strong. Among a few hundred genotyped donors of the cohort, an average of 235,054 unique TCR beta nucleotide sequences were sequenced per donor, roughly 20% of them non-productive. Overall study outcomes, separate from this receptor: Linkage disequilibrium might explain the correlated functional status among segregating V segments, but an unknown experimental factor could not be ruled out. In both the original and validation cohorts, the classifier was reported to diagnose cytomegalovirus status with high specificity and sensitivity. Because HLA typing was missing for some donors at each locus, association tests included only the typed subset. Because the 87-base-pair reads could not distinguish some IMGT-functional V segments, including TRBV6-2 and TRBV6-3, those segments were excluded. Presence/absence analyses assumed roughly uniform sequencing depth across donors, an assumption that may not hold. In vitro tests confirmed that three of the cytomegalovirus-associated TCR beta chains recognize cytomegalovirus antigens. It was suggested by the authors that the approach could potentially be generalized to other disease states and immunological phenotypes. A later analysis reported that several top co-occurrence clusters appeared linked to parvovirus B19, influenza, CMV and Epstein-Barr virus. A cluster of highly shared sequence variants was judged likely to represent a technical artifact of the sequencing pipeline. Strong co-occurrence of HLA alleles, especially DR and DQ, made assigning TCR associations to individual alleles difficult. In a later analysis, TCR association rates were found to vary across HLA loci, with the most associated TCRs seen for DRB1 alleles and the fewest for HLA-C alleles. Compared with equally common non-associated chains, HLA-associated TCR beta chains in a later analysis were more clonally expanded and had lower generation probabilities. A later genetic analysis associated a missense DCLRE1C variant with V-gene and J-gene trimming of TCR beta chains, and an independent cohort replicated the association. The cohort was sequenced for TCR beta chains only, and without alpha or paired-chain data the features that could be detected were limited. The earlier analysis of a few hundred of the donors excluded 15 to 20 rarely observed V segments, including chromosome 9 orphons, because counts were too low. In a later genetic analysis, fewer N-insertions in productive TCRs were reported among donors in an Asian-associated ancestry cluster than the approximately 630-donor mean. At a false discovery rate of 0.05, a later analysis linked 15,000 to 20,000 TCR beta sequences to specific HLA alleles. In an earlier analysis of more than 450 of the donors, most TCR beta V segments were observed in productive rearrangements about 87% or about 30% of the time, broadly matching IMGT annotations. According to a later analysis, most CMV-associated TCR beta chains appeared to be HLA-restricted, and the HLA associations seemed to be driven largely by CMV exposure. Most TCR sequences were observed very rarely across donors, whereas some public TCRs were present in many individuals. The only immune exposure information available for the cohort was CMV serostatus. A further reported finding was that TCR beta sequences accurately predicted the HLA-A and HLA-B alleles for most subjects in the first cohort. In the study, 150 to 200 TCR beta chains were listed as associated with cytomegalovirus.

The protocol used for the library was the immunoSEQ multiplex PCR assay. A mixture of 60 forward primers for TCR Vbeta segments and 13 reverse primers for TCR Jbeta segments was used in the multiplex PCR. The CDR3 region of rearranged TCR beta genes was amplified from genomic DNA with a multiplex PCR assay. On the Illumina HiSeq System, the amplified TCR beta libraries were sequenced as 87-base-pair reads. Per the authors' processing: In a later analysis, tens of millions of unique TCR beta chains were counted across the 500 to 700 repertoires, and approximately 9.9 million of these chains were shared by at least two donors. Raw reads were error-corrected and collapsed into unique sequences by a nearest-neighbor algorithm in which closely related sequences were merged to remove PCR and sequencing errors. To assign V, D and J gene segments, CDR3 sequences were aligned to IMGT reference sequences. For a sequence to be retained, a match of at least six nucleotides to both a V gene segment and a J gene segment was required. A rearrangement was called productive if the CDR3 had no stop codons and remained in frame with V and J, and every other rearrangement was called non-productive. CDR3 was defined by IMGT convention, running from the second conserved V-encoded cysteine to the conserved J-encoded phenylalanine. The earlier analysis of 587 of the donors excluded sequences that lacked an unambiguous match to a single V gene segment. In an earlier analysis of approximately 610 of the donors, V segments were called functional above 56.7% productive rearrangements and were called segregating when the between-donor standard deviation exceeded 5%. A statistical classification framework was developed to diagnose cytomegalovirus status using the catalog of TCR beta chain sequences. V and J gene assignment, in a later analysis, came from comparing TCR nucleotide sequences with IMGT/GENE-DB human TR gene sequences. In a later analysis, CDR3 sequences and most-parsimonious VDJ recombination scenarios were assigned using the TCRdist pipeline. In a later analysis, each TCR beta chain was defined by its CDR3 amino acid sequence together with its V-gene family, and reads lacking a unique V-gene family were excluded. In a later analysis, approximately 590 highly shared, low-generation-probability nucleotide sequences were removed to address suspected cross-contamination and a sequencing artifact. For each public chain, a later analysis derived a clonal expansion index from normalized ranks of inferred template counts within each repertoire. In a later analysis, generation probabilities were computed using a VDJ recombination model fitted to out-of-frame rearrangements, and the results were checked against IGoR. Hypergeometric tests were used in a later analysis to score TCR-TCR, TCR-HLA and TCR-CMV co-occurrence, with a repertoire-size bias correction applied to the TCR pairs. False discovery rates were estimated in a later analysis by permuting HLA or CMV assignments 20 times. In a later analysis, co-occurring TCRs were grouped with DBSCAN, and TCRdist sequence similarity was added when clustering was performed within HLA-allele-positive subsets. Co-occurrence clustering excluded repertoires with fewer than 30,000 or more than 120,000 public chains, plus five with anomalous nucleotide sharing. Imported from immuneACCESS, the table was reduced by TCRdb to in-frame sequences with V and J called. These copies leave out some clones; in studies compared against another copy, an unresolved V gene accounts for under half, and the cause of the remainder is not known. The V and J calls and the clone size are those of that table, but D and trimming were determined from the DNA. The sample table shows fewer than 100,000 clones, and 60% to 75% are seen once. The ten largest make up 1.2% of the sample.

This clone has only a few counts. This receptor's antigen is unknown. No quality values exist for individual bases; no much larger clone is one base distant. The cohort consisted of 600 to 750 healthy bone marrow donors. At the time of sampling, all cohort members were nominally healthy, though unrecorded immune exposures were likely present. The donor was CMV seronegative and was included in the group of over 300 seronegative cohort members. Every donor gave a peripheral blood sample, and the peripheral blood mononuclear cells from that sample were used for TCR beta sequencing. Genomic DNA extraction from the blood cell samples was performed with the Qiagen DNeasy Blood Extraction Kit. According to the germline V gene, CDR1 reads KGHSH and CDR2 reads LQKENI. Measured from the cysteine to the phenylalanine, the CDR3 is 16 residues long. Only CDR3 DNA remains: 48 bases, in frame from the first base. V lost 2 bases and J lost 0 bases, and the count of bases not matched to a germline gene is 4.

The sample comprised PBMCs. The source is a female donor in good health and CMV-seronegative. Recombination joined TRBV18 with TRBJ2-7; 10 junctional bases match TRBD1. The CDR3 reads CASSPLGTGVSYEQYF. The nucleotide sequence is TGTGCCAGCTCACCATTGGGGACAGGGGTCTCCTACGAGCAGTACTTC.